This TCR beta chain was captured by sequencing in a study of T-cell memory formation after mild COVID-19. Via MiXCR, TCRdb re-called the 5' RACE reads, giving one row per CDR3 protein. The table includes 350,000 to 500,000 distinct CDR3 sequences, less than 25% detected once. The CDR3 spans 13 residues. V was pared by 3 bases and J by 6 bases, with 11 bases between. The V and J genes are TRBV12-3 or TRBV12-4 and TRBJ1-1; D possibly corresponds to TRBD1 (6 bases). The sequenced sample consisted of PBMCs or a T cell subset sorted from them (not recorded which). The sequence derives from an adult woman who had mild COVID-19 (a few samples of this study predate the infection). Cell type and time point are not known. CDR3: CASSLGQLAEAFF. The CDR3 DNA reads as TGTGCCAGCAGTTTGGGACAATTAGCTGAAGCTTTCTTT.